This TCR beta chain emerged from a study of blood T cell repertoires in COVID-19. Study-level information: Researchers got acute and convalescent COVID-19 samples from the United States, Italy and Spain.

Across 20 to 25 US areas, participants ranged in age from about 18 to 90 years. Recovered Cohort 3 donors showed two negative PCRs, clearance, or symptom resolution. CDR1 and CDR2 from the germline V gene are SGHTA and FQGNSA. Unmatched junction bases numbered 6, after V lost 6 bases and J lost 3 bases. The CDR3 is made up of 14 amino acids. Original analysis: By means of reference gene primer amplification, nucleated cell counts were estimated. Some clones are missing from TCRdb's copy, which holds only in-frame ones; the method was immunoSEQ multiplex PCR. D and trimming come from the DNA, and the V and J calls and clone size come from that table. The top ten clones hold over 7.5% of a sample with roughly 250,000 clones, 75% to 90% of them seen once. This clone came up once.

The V and J genes are TRBV7-2 and TRBJ2-7; 9 bases are shared with TRBD1. This receptor was taken from a middle-aged man who had recovered from COVID-19. The source material was PBMCs or T cells enriched from blood (not recorded which). In nucleotides, the CDR3 is TGTGCCAGCAGTACCGGGACAGGGTACTACGAGCAGTACTTC. Translated: CASSTGTGYYEQYF.